The text below deals with one T cell receptor beta chain. Its specificity is unknown. These data are taken from a study of identical twins. Each CDR3 protein is one row after TCRdb ran MiXCR on the 5' RACE reads. Of about 1.7 million distinct CDR3 sequences listed, under 35% are singletons. Regarding the study as a whole: Conclusions came from cross-sectional statistical analysis, not from following the same donors.

Germline V gives CDR1 SGHTA, CDR2 FQGNSA. CDR3 length: 18 amino acids. Unmatched junction bases numbered 7, after V lost 5 bases and J lost 2 bases. This receptor was identified in a newborn girl in good health. This chain links TRBV7-2 with TRBJ2-1, with TRBD2 identical over 15 bases. Sample: cord blood. CDR3: CASSQGLAGGFPYNEQFF. The CDR3 nucleotides are TGTGCCAGCAGCCAGGGACTAGCGGGGGGATTCCCCTACAATGAGCAGTTCTTC.